This TCR beta chain was recovered during a study of blood T cells in healthy people across ages. From germline, CDR1 is SEHNR and CDR2 FQNEAQ (reference sequence). V shed 5 bases, J shed 9 bases, and the junction held 11 bases outside the gene matches. The length of the CDR3 is 15 residues. Using a J-beta primer mix together with a sample-barcoded 5' primer, a second PCR was run for roughly 7 to 11 cycles. Researchers report that each sample yielded at least 2.5 million CDR3-containing paired-end reads. Using its own MiXCR run on the 5' RACE reads, TCRdb lists one record per CDR3 protein. Here the sample spans approximately 790,000 distinct CDR3 sequences, approximately 59% being singletons. This clonotype showed up just once.

The rearrangement joins TRBV7-9 to TRBJ2-1, with 9 bases fitting TRBD1. This receptor was obtained from a man aged 25-45 years in good health. Sequencing was performed on blood. The CDR3 reads CASSPPGTGRGEQFF. In DNA form, the CDR3 reads TGTGCCAGCAGCCCGCCAGGGACAGGGCGCGGTGAGCAGTTCTTC.